These 2 T cell receptor beta chains came from one sample sequenced in a study of OX40 agonist ivuxolimab in advanced cancers. Assay: immunoSEQ multiplex PCR; the TCRdb copy retains only in-frame clones and omits some. The sample has about 69,000 clones, around 80% seen once; the top ten hold roughly 2.4%. The sequenced sample was CD4+ or CD8+ T cells sorted from blood, obtained in a trial of the OX40 agonist ivuxolimab. These receptors originate from an adult with an advanced solid tumor such as melanoma, head and neck, liver or kidney cancer.

Only a few counts were recorded for this clone. The chain carries TRBV2 and TRBJ2-4; D not certain. V shed 2 bases and J shed 0 bases, with 17 bases lying between them. Germline V lookup: CDR1 SNHLY, CDR2 FYNNEI. CDR3 length equals 18 residues. CDR3 region: CASSENLAGGLAKNIQYF. CDR3 DNA: TGTGCCAGCAGTGAAAATTTAGCTGGTGGGCTAGCCAAAAACATTCAGTACTTC.

The gene calls are TRBV6-5 and TRBJ2-3; no clear D. The germline gives CDR1 MNHEY, CDR2 SVGAGI. The CDR3 consists of 14 residues. V lost 2 bases, J lost 2 bases, and 8 bases lay in between. The CDR3 protein is CASSYPVLTDTQYF. The DNA for the CDR3 is TGTGCCAGCAGTTACCCCGTCCTCACAGATACGCAGTATTTT.